This is a list of T cell receptor beta chains from one sample in a study of shared clonotypes between healthy human individuals. Data came from immunoSEQ multiplex PCR; TCRdb stores just in-frame clones and leaves some out. The sample lists some 2,500,000 clones; around 93% were seen once. The specimen was naive CD4+ T cells from PBMCs. These TCRs come from a young man in good health. Some clones in this sample may be carry-over from other donors' samples. Both conserved end residues are part of each CDR3. Each record gives: D gene, clone size, J gene, V gene, CDR3 protein, CDR3 DNA. D genes are given only for firm matches. Expanded clones are given a class, and other clones once, few, many or no size at all.

D: TRBD1; size: -; J: TRBJ1-2; V: TRBV6-6; CDR3: CASRPGGERGYTF; DNA: TGTGCCAGCAGGCCAGGGGGGGAGCGTGGCTACACCTTC
D: -; size: -; J: TRBJ1-1; V: TRBV5-1; CDR3: CASSRDVGTEAFF; DNA: TGCGCCAGCAGCCGGGACGTCGGCACTGAAGCTTTCTTT
D: -; size: -; J: TRBJ1-5; V: TRBV9; CDR3: CASSVAMNQPQHF; DNA: TGTGCCAGCAGCGTTGCGATGAATCAGCCCCAGCATTTT
D: -; size: -; J: TRBJ2-5; V: TRBV9; CDR3: CASSVGQGGGQETQYF; DNA: TGTGCCAGCAGCGTAGGGCAGGGAGGGGGTCAAGAGACCCAGTACTTC
D: TRBD2; size: -; J: TRBJ2-7; V: TRBV15; CDR3: CATSTNSGGRARYEQYF; DNA: TGTGCCACCAGCACTAACTCTGGGGGGAGGGCGAGATACGAGCAGTACTTC
D: -; size: -; J: TRBJ2-6; V: TRBV5-1; CDR3: CASSLIPLGIATSSGANVLTF; DNA: TGCGCCAGCAGCTTAATACCCTTAGGGATAGCCACGAGCTCTGGGGCCAACGTCCTGACTTTC
D: -; size: -; J: TRBJ2-7; V: TRBV21-1; CDR3: CASSSSLVAYEQYF; DNA: TGTGCCAGCAGCAGCAGCCTAGTTGCCTACGAGCAGTACTTC
D: -; size: few; J: TRBJ2-7; V: TRBV30; CDR3: CAWTGEPYEQYF; DNA: TGTGCCTGGACAGGGGAGCCCTACGAGCAGTACTTC
D: TRBD1; size: -; J: TRBJ2-7; V: TRBV5-1; CDR3: CASSLAGGQAYEQYF; DNA: TGCGCCAGCAGCTTGGCCGGGGGACAGGCCTACGAGCAGTACTTC
D: -; size: -; J: TRBJ2-7; V: TRBV29-1; CDR3: CSVGRDWDEQYF; DNA: TGCAGCGTTGGCCGGGATTGGGACGAGCAGTACTTC
D: TRBD2; size: -; J: TRBJ2-3; V: TRBV19; CDR3: CATLAGATDTQYF; DNA: TGTGCCACCTTAGCGGGAGCAACAGATACGCAGTATTTT
D: TRBD2; size: -; J: TRBJ2-1; V: TRBV19; CDR3: CASSTSSGRLTYNEQFF; DNA: TGTGCCAGTAGTACAAGTAGCGGGAGGCTCACCTACAATGAGCAGTTCTTC
D: TRBD2; size: -; J: TRBJ2-5; V: TRBV5-1; CDR3: CASSPGLAAIQETQYF; DNA: TGCGCCAGCAGCCCCGGACTAGCGGCCATACAAGAGACCCAGTACTTC
D: -; size: -; J: TRBJ2-5; V: TRBV5-1; CDR3: CASSVFGGETQYF; DNA: TGCGCCAGCAGTGTCTTTGGAGGGGAGACCCAGTACTTC
D: -; size: -; J: TRBJ1-1; V: TRBV30; CDR3: CAWTKGGNTEAFF; DNA: TGTGCCTGGACCAAAGGGGGGAACACTGAAGCTTTCTTT
D: -; size: few; J: TRBJ1-1; V: TRBV7-6; CDR3: CASSPSGLEAFF; DNA: TGTGCCAGCAGCCCCTCGGGGCTAGAAGCTTTCTTT
D: -; size: -; J: TRBJ2-7; V: TRBV2; CDR3: CASSEQGSTYEQYF; DNA: TGTGCCAGCAGTGAACAAGGCAGTACCTACGAGCAGTACTTC
D: -; size: -; J: TRBJ2-1; V: TRBV5-4; CDR3: CASNLELRNEQFF; DNA: TGTGCCAGCAACTTGGAGCTCCGTAATGAGCAGTTCTTC
D: -; size: -; J: TRBJ2-4; V: TRBV5-5; CDR3: CASSPQGGENIQYF; DNA: TGTGCCAGCAGCCCCCAGGGGGGCGAAAACATTCAGTACTTC
D: -; size: -; J: TRBJ1-1; V: TRBV12-5; CDR3: CASGTLDPNEAFF; DNA: TGTGCTAGTGGTACCCTCGACCCAAATGAAGCTTTCTTT
D: TRBD2; size: -; J: TRBJ2-1; V: TRBV5-1; CDR3: CASSPGLAGVGEQFF; DNA: TGCGCCAGCAGCCCGGGACTAGCGGGAGTGGGTGAGCAGTTCTTC
D: -; size: -; J: TRBJ1-5; V: TRBV6-1; CDR3: CASSEIGSQPQHF; DNA: TGTGCCAGCAGTGAAATTGGGAGTCAGCCCCAGCATTTT
D: -; size: -; J: TRBJ2-6; V: TRBV28; CDR3: CASIRSGPANVLTF; DNA: TGTGCCAGCATAAGGAGTGGACCCGCCAACGTCCTGACTTTC
D: -; size: few; J: TRBJ2-7; V: TRBV18; CDR3: CASSRGLYEQYF; DNA: TGTGCCAGCTCCAGGGGACTCTACGAGCAGTACTTC
D: TRBD2; size: -; J: TRBJ2-5; V: TRBV4-3; CDR3: CASSQDPGLQETQYF; DNA: TGCGCCAGCAGCCAGGACCCGGGACTACAAGAGACCCAGTACTTC
D: -; size: -; J: TRBJ1-2; V: TRBV6-6; CDR3: CASSYVGGGALPTF; DNA: -
D: -; size: -; J: TRBJ1-1; V: TRBV7-2; CDR3: CASSLGRGDEAFF; DNA: TGTGCCAGCAGCTTAGGTCGGGGGGATGAAGCTTTCTTT
D: -; size: -; J: TRBJ2-7; V: TRBV5-4; CDR3: CASSLRGGRREQYF; DNA: TGTGCCAGCAGCTTAAGGGGGGGGAGGAGGGAGCAGTACTTC
D: TRBD2; size: -; J: TRBJ2-3; V: TRBV19; CDR3: CASSWLAGGGTDTQYF; DNA: TGTGCCAGTAGCTGGTTAGCGGGAGGGGGCACAGATACGCAGTATTTT
D: -; size: -; J: TRBJ2-1; V: TRBV2; CDR3: CASSPLLNREPLGFF; DNA: TGTGCCAGCAGTCCGCTATTGAACAGGGAGCCCCTTGGGTTCTTC
D: -; size: -; J: TRBJ1-5; V: TRBV28; CDR3: CASRDSGSRPQHF; DNA: TGTGCCAGCAGGGATTCAGGGTCTCGGCCCCAGCATTTT
D: TRBD2; size: -; J: TRBJ2-3; V: TRBV28; CDR3: CASSPPTSGVDTQYF; DNA: TGTGCCAGCAGTCCCCCCACTAGCGGGGTAGATACGCAGTATTTT
D: TRBD1; size: -; J: TRBJ2-5; V: TRBV6-5; CDR3: CASSYGGQKETQYF; DNA: TGTGCCAGCAGTTACGGGGGACAGAAAGAGACCCAGTACTTC
D: -; size: -; J: TRBJ2-7; V: TRBV6-6; CDR3: CASTTVLGVPPYEQYF; DNA: TGTGCCAGCACCACCGTCCTGGGGGTTCCACCCTACGAGCAGTACTTC
D: -; size: -; J: TRBJ2-3; V: TRBV5-8; CDR3: CASSLVRESTDTQYF; DNA: TGTGCCAGCAGCTTAGTCCGGGAAAGCACAGATACGCAGTATTTT
D: -; size: once; J: TRBJ1-1; V: TRBV7-9; CDR3: CASSLLRGARTEAFF; DNA: TGTGCCAGCAGCTTACTTAGAGGGGCGAGGACTGAAGCTTTCTTT
D: -; size: -; J: TRBJ1-2; V: TRBV5-1; CDR3: CASSLGLSYTF; DNA: TGCGCCAGCAGCTTGGGTCTGAGCTACACCTTC
D: -; size: few; J: TRBJ2-7; V: TRBV7-2; CDR3: CASSFGQIPYEQYF; DNA: TGTGCCAGCAGCTTCGGGCAGATTCCCTACGAGCAGTACTTC
D: -; size: -; J: TRBJ2-3; V: TRBV27; CDR3: CASSLMATDTQYF; DNA: TGTGCCAGCAGTTTAATGGCCACAGATACGCAGTATTTT
D: -; size: -; J: TRBJ2-7; V: TRBV6-1; CDR3: CASSEVPSGLLYYEQYF; DNA: TGTGCCAGCAGTGAAGTCCCAAGCGGACTACTTTACTACGAGCAGTACTTC